This TCR beta chain was sequenced during a study of identical twins. In regard to this clonotype: The antigen remains undetermined.

Study-wide points: A cross-sectional statistical analysis, not follow-up of the same donors, supported the conclusions.

Trimming removed 6 bases from V and 0 bases from J; junction bases left unmatched: 13. The CDR3 contains 16 residues. Germline V gene data show CDR1 as DFQATT and CDR2 as SNEGSKA (reference sequence). A universal primer site was created by template switching, with the cDNA bearing unique molecular identifiers. TCRdb reprocessed the 5' RACE reads with MiXCR, giving one entry per CDR3 protein. The table has around 1.7 million distinct CDR3 sequences, less than 40% seen once. Only healthy Caucasians were enrolled as donors. The origin of this receptor is a newborn girl in good health. Material: cord blood. The chain couples TRBV20-1 to TRBJ1-2, with 7 nucleotides matching TRBD1. In nucleotides, the CDR3 is TGCAGTGCCCCTTGCCGGACAGGAGTCGCTAACTATGGCTACACCTTC. Its translation is CSAPCRTGVANYGYTF.